The 22 T cell receptor beta chains presented below share a single source sample, sequenced in a study of OX40 agonist ivuxolimab in advanced cancers. Profiled with immunoSEQ multiplex PCR; TCRdb holds only in-frame clones, not every one. The sample includes roughly 45,000 clones, approximately 81% of them seen just once. Sequenced here: CD4+ or CD8+ T cells sorted from blood, sampled in a trial of the OX40 agonist ivuxolimab. The receptors shown here come from an adult with an advanced solid tumor such as melanoma, head and neck, liver or kidney cancer.

This clone was found a few times. The chain uses TRBV6-5 and TRBJ1-6, with D maybe TRBD1 (5 bases). The germline CDR1 and CDR2 sequences are MNHEY and SVGAGI. The V gene lost 0 bases and the J gene lost 15 bases, with 9 bases spanning the gap. This CDR3 spans 12 amino acids. In DNA, the CDR3 is TGTGCCAGCAGTTACTCGGGACTGCTCCTCCACTTT. It translates to CASSYSGLLLHF.

The V and J genes are TRBV27 and TRBJ1-5, with 9 bases matching TRBD1. V dropped 10 bases and J dropped 2; count of bases not matched to a gene: 6. Germline CDR1 reads MNHEY; CDR2 reads SMNVEV (reference sequence). The CDR3 spans 14 residues. CDR3 in amino acids: CAIEQGAGNQPQHF. As DNA, the CDR3 is TGTGCCATCGAACAGGGGGCTGGCAATCAGCCCCAGCATTTT.

The chain uses TRBV7-6 and TRBJ2-3, with TRBD2 matching over 9 bases. Losses at the gene ends were 1 base for V and 4 bases for J; bases not matched to a gene: 6. The CDR3 spans 16 residues. Germline-derived CDR1 and CDR2 are SGHVS and FNYEAQ. The DNA for the CDR3 is TGTGCCAGCAGCTTAGTCGGCCTAGCGGGGCCAGATACGCAGTATTTT. Amino acids: CASSLVGLAGPDTQYF.

The chain links TRBV21-1 to TRBJ1-1; the DNA was not compared with TRBD1, the D call given in the table. TRBV21-1 is tagged as a pseudogene. This CDR3 contains 18 residues. The CDR3 here is CASSIRQGDVVSDTEAFF. The DNA for the CDR3 is TGTGCCAGCAGCATCCGACAGGGGGACGTGGTGTCGGACACTGAAGCTTTCTTT.

The V gene is TRBV14, the J gene TRBJ2-1; unclear D gene. Germline loops: CDR1 SGHDN, CDR2 FVKESK. The CDR3 loop spans 14 amino acids. V shed 4 bases and J shed 3 bases, with 10 bases lying between them. The CDR3 sequence: CASSPQTSYNEQFF. The CDR3 region has the DNA TGTGCCAGCAGCCCCCAGACAAGCTACAATGAGCAGTTCTTC.

The gene calls are TRBV27 and TRBJ1-2, with TRBD1 as a possible D gene (5 bases). The V gene lost 5 bases and the J gene lost 3 bases, with 19 bases spanning the gap. The CDR3 length is 16 residues. Per germline, CDR1 MNHEY and CDR2 SMNVEV (reference sequence). CDR3 in amino acids: CASSNSPGGLDYGYTF. CDR3 in DNA: TGTGCCAGCAGTAATTCCCCGGGGGGGTTAGACTATGGCTACACCTTC.

This chain joins TRBV7-8 and TRBJ2-5; weak D call: TRBD1 (8 bases). V shed 5 bases and J shed 4 bases, with 17 bases lying between them. CDR1 is SGHVS and CDR2 is FQNEAQ in the germline V gene. The CDR3 has 15 amino acids. The CDR3 region is CASSPGQGGGETQYF. The CDR3 bases are TGTGCCAGCAGCCCAGGACAGGGAGGGGGAGAGACCCAGTACTTC.

This chain connects TRBV7-8 to TRBJ1-1, with TRBD1 as a possible D gene (5 bases). V was pared by 2 bases and J by 0 bases, with 10 bases between. CDR1 and CDR2 (germline): SGHVS, FQNEAQ. This CDR3 is 15 amino acids long. In DNA form, the CDR3 reads TGTGCCAGCAGCTTACGGGGGGTGATGAACACTGAAGCTTTCTTT. It yields the protein CASSLRGVMNTEAFF.

V usage is TRBV15 and J usage is TRBJ2-7; the D gene is possibly TRBD2 (6 bases). Germline lookup yields CDR1 LNHNV and CDR2 YYDKDF (reference sequence). V shed 1 base and J shed 5 bases, with 15 bases lying between them. There are 15 residues in the CDR3. CDR3 DNA sequence: TGTGCCACCAGCAGAGTTCATTCGGGCGGGGACGAGCAGTACTTC. Its translation is CATSRVHSGGDEQYF.

This chain links TRBV6-5 with TRBJ1-1; tentatively, D is TRBD1 (5 bases). Per germline, CDR1 MNHEY and CDR2 SVGAGI. There are 13 residues in the CDR3. Trimming pared 0 bases from V and 7 bases from J, leaving 9 bases between. CDR3: CASSYSGGNEAFF. The CDR3 nucleotides read TGTGCCAGCAGTTACTCGGGGGGGAATGAAGCTTTCTTT.

This chain connects TRBV9 to TRBJ2-5; the D is unclear. Germline V CDR1 and CDR2: SGDLS, YYNGEE. The ends were cut back, 0 bases at V and 2 bases at J, with 8 bases in the middle. The CDR3 runs to 14 residues. The CDR3 sequence: CASSVDREQETQYF. CDR3 DNA: TGTGCCAGCAGCGTAGATAGAGAACAAGAGACCCAGTACTTC. Supplemented by reference TRBV9 and TRBJ2-5, the full variable domain reads DSGVTQTPKHLITATGQRVTLRCSPRSGDLSVYWYQQSLDQGLQFLIQYYNGEERAKGNILERFSAQQFPDLHSELNLSSLELGDSALYFCASSVDREQETQYFGPGTRLLVL.

The J gene is TRBJ1-5, the V gene TRBV6-5, with no clear D. This CDR3 spans 15 amino acids. Trimming removed 1 base from V and 0 bases from J, with 7 bases in between. The V gene's germline CDR1 is MNHEY and CDR2 SVGAGI. As DNA, the CDR3 is TGTGCCAGCAGTTACTATGGGGATAGCAATCAGCCCCAGCATTTT. It specifies CASSYYGDSNQPQHF.

The chain recombines TRBV7-9 with TRBJ1-2; 9 nucleotides line up with TRBD1. The CDR3 spans 14 residues. CDR1 and CDR2 from the germline V gene are SEHNR and FQNEAQ (reference sequence). J lost 4 bases, V lost 3 bases, and 3 bases had no gene match. The CDR3 is CASSLGQGVYGYTF. CDR3 bases: TGTGCCAGCAGCTTGGGACAGGGCGTCTATGGCTACACCTTC.

This clone was recorded once. The rearrangement joins TRBV7-6 to TRBJ1-1; 7 bases fit TRBD1. Germline assignment: CDR1 SGHVS and CDR2 FNYEAQ. This CDR3 contains 17 residues. The junction had 13 bases not matched to a gene; V was cut back by 5 bases and J by 1 base. The DNA for the CDR3 is TGTGCCAGCAGCCCGGCGGGGACAGCGAGGGGGAACACTGAAGCTTTCTTT. Its translation is CASSPAGTARGNTEAFF. The full variable domain, its missing parts supplied by reference TRBV7-6 and TRBJ1-1, is GAGVSQSPRYKVTKRGQDVALRCDPISGHVSLYWYRQALGQGPEFLTYFNYEAQQDKSGLPNDRFSAERPEGSISTLTIQRTEQRDSAMYRCASSPAGTARGNTEAFFGQGTRLTVV.

This clone was observed a few times. The chain combines TRBV29-1 with TRBJ1-2; the D gene is possibly TRBD1 (5 bases). The germline V gene encodes CDR1 SQVTM and CDR2 ANQGSEA. Trimming shortened V by 1 base and J by 5 bases, and 17 bases separated the two germline ends. The CDR3 runs to 15 residues. The CDR3 region is CSVEASQGWRYGYTF. The CDR3 bases are TGCAGCGTTGAAGCCTCCCAGGGTTGGAGGTATGGCTACACCTTC.

The gene calls are TRBV5-4 and TRBJ1-1, with D unclear. CDR3 size: 15 residues. Deletions cut 2 bases from V and 0 bases from J, with 11 bases between. Germline V gene lookup returns CDR1 SGHNT and CDR2 YYREEE (reference sequence). CDR3 in DNA: TGTGCCAGCAGCTTACTTGACGGGTTGAACACTGAAGCTTTCTTT. Translated, it gives CASSLLDGLNTEAFF.

The V call is TRBV4-2, the J call TRBJ1-4, with 7 bases matching TRBD1. CDR3 length: 14 amino acids. Germline CDR1 and CDR2: LGHNA and YNFKEQ. The junction had 8 bases not matched to a gene; V was cut back by 1 base and J by 12 bases. The CDR3 protein is CASSQGQGDRELFF. CDR3 sequence (DNA): TGTGCCAGCAGCCAAGGCCAGGGTGACAGGGAACTGTTTTTT.

The chain couples TRBV27 to TRBJ2-5, with D perhaps TRBD2 (6 bases). There are 15 residues in the CDR3. The germline CDR1 and CDR2 sequences are MNHEY and SMNVEV (reference sequence). Trimming took off 1 base at V and 4 bases at J, with 13 bases between the two ends. CDR3 nucleotide sequence: TGTGCCAGCAGTTTATATACGGGGGAAGTAGAGACCCAGTACTTC. Its protein is CASSLYTGEVETQYF.

V is TRBV7-6 and J is TRBJ2-3; TRBD2 aligns across 10 bases. Germline trimming cut 8 bases from V and 1 base from J; bases unmatched to any gene: 9. The CDR3 is made up of 16 amino acids. Germline loops: CDR1 SGHVS, CDR2 FNYEAQ. The CDR3 region is CASGARSGGRTDTQYF. Written as DNA, the CDR3 is TGTGCCAGCGGCGCTCGTAGCGGGGGGCGCACAGATACGCAGTATTTT.

This clone was observed a few times. The rearrangement joins TRBV9 to TRBJ1-3; no clear D. Germline V CDR1 and CDR2: SGDLS, YYNGEE. This CDR3 region has 14 residues. Trimming removed 0 bases at V and 0 bases at J, with 4 bases between. CDR3 DNA sequence: TGTGCCAGCAGCGTAGACAGCTCTGGAAACACCATATATTTT. Its translation is CASSVDSSGNTIYF.

This sequence joins TRBV6-5 and TRBJ2-5, with D perhaps TRBD1 (6 bases). The V gene lost 5 bases and the J gene lost 2 bases, with 12 bases spanning the gap. CDR1 MNHEY and CDR2 SVGAGI come from the germline V gene. This CDR3 is 14 amino acids long. CDR3 DNA: TGTGCCAGCAGTCCATGGACAGAACAAGAGACCCAGTACTTC. Translating it yields CASSPWTEQETQYF.

This clone is classed as medium-sized (0.01 to 0.1%). This chain connects TRBV7-6 to TRBJ2-5; 9 bases match TRBD1. This CDR3 spans 15 amino acids. CDR1 is SGHVS, CDR2 FNYEAQ, per germline. V was clipped by 5 bases and J by 7 bases; unmatched bases: 11. The CDR3 bases are TGTGCCAGCAGCCAGGACAGGGGTCCTCGCGCGACCCAGTACTTC. It is translated as CASSQDRGPRATQYF.